One sample yielded the 16 T cell receptor beta chains listed below, sequenced in a study of T cell repertoires in cytomegalovirus infection. These receptors lack a known antigen. Via MiXCR, TCRdb re-called the reads, giving one row per CDR3 protein. The sample contains some 130,000 distinct CDR3 sequences, approximately 30% of which appear only once. The material was CD8+ T cells from cultured PBMCs, obtained from culture after CMV antigen stimulation. The origin of the receptors is a human donor in good health (CMV status not recorded). Some clones in this sample may be carry-over from other donors' samples.

The rearrangement joins TRBV7-6 to TRBJ2-1, with a weak D call TRBD1 (6 bases). The CDR3 is 14 residues long. Germline values: CDR1 SGHVS, CDR2 FNYEAQ. V dropped 7 bases and J dropped 8 bases, with 18 bases sitting between them. The CDR3 bases are TGTGCCAGCATCCAGGGGTGGCAGGGCGATGAGCAGTTCTTC. This sequence encodes CASIQGWQGDEQFF.

This clonotype occurred a few times. The chain employs TRBV27 and TRBJ1-1, with a tentative D call TRBD1 (5 bases). Per germline, CDR1 MNHEY and CDR2 SMNVEV (reference sequence). Trimming stripped 2 bases from V and 4 bases from J, with 8 bases between. The CDR3 runs 13 residues. CDR3 protein: CASSLMGGTEAFF. The CDR3 region has the DNA TGTGCCAGCAGTTTAATGGGGGGCACTGAAGCTTTCTTT.

V is TRBV7-6 and J is TRBJ2-7; D possibly corresponds to TRBD1 (6 bases). The germline V and J ends were trimmed by 4 bases and 2 bases, with 15 bases remaining between them. The germline V gene encodes CDR1 SGHVS and CDR2 FNYEAQ. This CDR3 has 15 amino acids. CDR3 sequence: CASSSVTGTTYEQYF. The CDR3 DNA reads as TGTGCCAGCAGCTCTGTCACCGGGACAACCTACGAGCAGTACTTC.

This clonotype was detected ten times or more. This chain links TRBV7-8 with TRBJ2-7; possibly TRBD1 or TRBD2 for D (5 bases each). V dropped 5 bases and J dropped 1 base, with 12 bases sitting between them. Germline-derived CDR1 and CDR2 are SGHVS and FQNEAQ. This CDR3 has 14 amino acids. Written as DNA, the CDR3 is TGTGCCAGCAGCGCCGGGACGACATCCTACGAGCAGTACTTC. Residues: CASSAGTTSYEQYF.

The rearrangement joins TRBV19 to TRBJ2-7; TRBD1 or TRBD2 may be the D gene (5 bases each). The CDR3 extends over 14 amino acids. Germline lookup yields CDR1 LNHDA and CDR2 SQIVND (reference sequence). Trimming cost V 3 bases and J 7 bases, with 16 bases left between them. CDR3 region: CASSIDGGTGEQYF. As DNA, the CDR3 is TGTGCCAGTAGTATCGATGGGGGTACCGGAGAGCAGTACTTC.

This clonotype was counted many times. This chain connects TRBV7-8 to TRBJ2-6; tentative D call: TRBD2 (6 bases). The V end lost 4 bases, the J end lost 0 bases, and 16 bases lay between the germline ends. This CDR3 contains 18 residues. Per germline, CDR1 SGHVS and CDR2 FQNEAQ. The CDR3 loop is CASSSGTSQISGANVLTF. DNA of the CDR3: TGTGCCAGCAGCTCCGGGACTTCCCAAATCTCTGGGGCCAACGTCCTGACTTTC.

This clonotype showed up just a few times. This chain joins TRBV10-3 and TRBJ2-1; TRBD2 matches 9 bases. The CDR3 runs to 15 residues. Germline lookup yields CDR1 ENHRY and CDR2 SYGVKD. Trimming removed 6 bases from V and 5 bases from J; junction bases left unmatched: 8. The CDR3 sequence is CAIRIAGAGDNEQFF. The CDR3 region has the DNA TGTGCCATCAGGATAGCGGGGGCTGGGGACAATGAGCAGTTCTTC.

A few counts support this clonotype. The chain joins TRBV7-9 to TRBJ2-3; D gene ambiguous. The CDR3 totals 11 residues. The V gene lost 10 bases and the J gene lost 2 bases, with 7 bases spanning the gap. Germline CDR1 is SEHNR and CDR2 is FQNEAQ (reference sequence). The CDR3 DNA reads TGTGCCACCACCCCCACAGATACGCAGTATTTT. Translation: CATTPTDTQYF.

This rearrangement joins TRBV10-3 to TRBJ1-2, with a tentative D call TRBD1 (5 bases). Germline CDR1 is ENHRY and CDR2 is SYGVKD. This CDR3 has 15 residues. The V and J ends lost 0 bases and 7 bases respectively, with 15 bases between them. The CDR3 bases are TGTGCCATCAGTGAGTCCGGGGCCAGGGAGGGTGGCTACACCTTC. It translates to CAISESGAREGGYTF.

This clonotype was counted between two and nine times. This sequence joins TRBV12-5 and TRBJ1-5, with TRBD1 matching 10 bases. Germline CDR1 LGHNT, CDR2 FRNRAP. The V gene end was trimmed by 3 bases and the J gene end by 6 bases; junction bases not matched to a gene: 8. This CDR3 spans 16 amino acids. In DNA, the CDR3 is TGTGCTAGTGGTTTCTTACTGGACAGGGGGGGTCAGCCCCAGCATTTT. Its protein is CASGFLLDRGGQPQHF.

The gene calls are TRBV6-5 and TRBJ1-1; possibly TRBD1 for D (6 bases). The CDR3 consists of 18 residues. Per the germline V gene, CDR1 is MNHEY and CDR2 is SVGAGI. V was pared by 0 bases and J by 4 bases, with 21 bases between. This CDR3 is CASSYSNIQGRGITEAFF. The DNA for the CDR3 is TGTGCCAGCAGTTACTCGAATATTCAGGGGCGCGGTATCACTGAAGCTTTCTTT.

V and J are TRBV3-1 and TRBJ1-1, with TRBD1 as a possible D gene (5 bases). Germline loops: CDR1 LGHDT, CDR2 YNNKEL (reference sequence). The CDR3 totals 13 residues. With 7 bases removed from V and 3 bases from J, the gap between germline ends came to 12 bases. The CDR3 nucleotides are TGTGCCAGCACGGACACTCCGGACACTGAAGCTTTCTTT. This codes for CASTDTPDTEAFF.

This clonotype has just a few counts. The chain joins TRBV6-2 or TRBV6-3 to TRBJ2-7; a weak D match, TRBD1 (6 bases). The CDR3 is 12 amino acids. Trimming stripped 6 bases from V and 3 bases from J, with 9 bases between. Germline CDR1 and CDR2: MNHEY and SVGEGT. The CDR3: CASSDRFYEQYF. CDR3 DNA: TGTGCCAGCAGCGACAGGTTCTACGAGCAGTACTTC.

This clonotype was seen many times. The CDR3 DNA follows: TGTGCCAGCAGCTTACTGACAGGGGCTGGAAACACCATATATTTT. Encoded protein: CASSLLTGAGNTIYF. This chain links TRBV7-8 with TRBJ1-3; 8 positions agree with TRBD1. J was trimmed by 2 bases and V by 2 bases; bases with no gene match: 2. The CDR3 is 15 residues long. Germline V CDR1 and CDR2: SGHVS, FQNEAQ.

V usage is TRBV4-1 and J usage is TRBJ1-3; 7 bases fit TRBD1. Per germline, CDR1 MGHRA and CDR2 YSYEKL. The CDR3 is 15 residues long. V lost 4 bases to trimming and J lost 2 bases; unmatched junction nucleotides: 5. The CDR3 bases are TGCGCCAGCAGCCTACAGGGGATGACTGGAAACACCATATATTTT. It encodes CASSLQGMTGNTIYF.

This clonotype was recorded at least ten times. The chain uses TRBV7-2 and TRBJ1-5; D may be TRBD1 (5 bases). Between the trimmed V and J ends, which lost 1 base and 7 bases, there was a span of 8 bases. Germline CDR1 and CDR2: SGHTA and FQGNSA. This CDR3 has 13 residues. This CDR3 reads CASSLGGVQPQHF. In nucleotides, the CDR3 is TGTGCCAGCAGCTTAGGGGGCGTACAGCCCCAGCATTTT.